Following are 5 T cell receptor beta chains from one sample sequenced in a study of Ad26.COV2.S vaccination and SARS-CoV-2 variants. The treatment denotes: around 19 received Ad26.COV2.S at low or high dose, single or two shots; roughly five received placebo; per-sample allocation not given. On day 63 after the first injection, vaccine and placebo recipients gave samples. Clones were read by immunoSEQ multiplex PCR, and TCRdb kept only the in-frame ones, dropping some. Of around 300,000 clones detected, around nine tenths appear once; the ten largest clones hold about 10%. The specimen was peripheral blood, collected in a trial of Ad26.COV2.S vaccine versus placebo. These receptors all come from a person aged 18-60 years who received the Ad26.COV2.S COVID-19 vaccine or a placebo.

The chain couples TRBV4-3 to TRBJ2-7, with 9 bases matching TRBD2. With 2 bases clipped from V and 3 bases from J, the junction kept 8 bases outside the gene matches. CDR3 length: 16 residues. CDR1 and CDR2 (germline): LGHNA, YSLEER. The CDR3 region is CASSQFHAGGYYEQYF. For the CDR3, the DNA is TGCGCCAGCAGCCAATTCCACGCGGGGGGGTACTACGAGCAGTACTTC.

The CDR3 nucleotides are TGTGCCATCACCGACTATAGTACCAATGAGCAGTTCTTC. It translates to CAITDYSTNEQFF. J is TRBJ2-1 and V is TRBV10-3; D might be TRBD2 (5 bases). V shed 7 bases and J shed 6 bases, with 13 bases lying between them. The germline V gene encodes CDR1 ENHRY and CDR2 SYGVKD. The CDR3 is made up of 13 amino acids.

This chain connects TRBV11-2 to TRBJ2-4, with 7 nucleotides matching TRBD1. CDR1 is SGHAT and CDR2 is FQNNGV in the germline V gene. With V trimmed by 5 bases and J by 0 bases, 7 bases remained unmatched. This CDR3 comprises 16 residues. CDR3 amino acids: CASSPRQGLAKNIQYF. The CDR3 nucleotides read TGTGCCAGCAGCCCCCGACAGGGTCTAGCCAAAAACATTCAGTACTTC. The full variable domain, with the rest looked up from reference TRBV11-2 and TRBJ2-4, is EAGVAQSPRYKIIEKRQSVAFWCNPISGHATLYWYQQILGQGPKLLIQFQNNGVVDDSQLPKDRFSAERLKGVDSTLKIQPAKLEDSAVYLCASSPRQGLAKNIQYFGAGTRLSVL.

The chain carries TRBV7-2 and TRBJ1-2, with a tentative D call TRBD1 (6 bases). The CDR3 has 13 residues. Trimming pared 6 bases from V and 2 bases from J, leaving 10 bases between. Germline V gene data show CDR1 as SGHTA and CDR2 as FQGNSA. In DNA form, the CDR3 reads TGTGCCAGCAGTCCTCAGGGGAACTATGGCTACACCTTC. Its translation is CASSPQGNYGYTF.

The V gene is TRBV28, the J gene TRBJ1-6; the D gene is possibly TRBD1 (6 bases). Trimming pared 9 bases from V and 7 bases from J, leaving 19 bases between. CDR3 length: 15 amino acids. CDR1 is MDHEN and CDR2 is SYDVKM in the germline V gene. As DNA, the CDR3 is TGTGCCAGTGGAACCCGGGGGGGCGCCAATTCACCCCTCCACTTT. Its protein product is CASGTRGGANSPLHF.